These T cell receptor beta chains were read from a single sample in a study of early T cells in non-severe SARS-CoV-2 infection. TCRdb passed the 5' RACE reads through MiXCR, listing each CDR3 protein once. The sample has under 45,000 distinct CDR3 sequences, roughly 8% seen once. Here the sequenced sample was whole blood, taken at baseline. These receptors came from an adult who was a healthcare worker with PCR-confirmed SARS-CoV-2 infection or an uninfected control (not recorded which). The conserved cysteine and the conserved F or W are not part of the CDR3 here. D genes are given only for firm matches. Rows may omit the clone size; those that give it use once, few, many or a size class.

v_gene	abundance	j_gene	d_gene	CDR3aa
TRBV10-3	many	TRBJ1-5	TRBD1	AISESGQGRGNQPQH
TRBV20-1	few	TRBJ2-3	-	SAGGGYSTDTQY
TRBV7-6	few	TRBJ2-1	-	ASSSWAPNEQF
TRBV6-5	few	TRBJ2-7	-	ASSRNDEQY
TRBV20-1	-	TRBJ1-6	-	SARLDSYNSPLH
TRBV20-1	many	TRBJ1-5	-	SARATVNQPQH
TRBV12-3/TRBV12-4	many	TRBJ2-7	TRBD1	ASSPNRGRNEQY
TRBV20-1	few	TRBJ2-3	TRBD2	SASTSGGPLTQY
TRBV11-2	few	TRBJ1-5	TRBD1	ASSPRTGVNQPQH
TRBV5-6	few	TRBJ2-1	-	ASTFSRNEQF
TRBV15	many	TRBJ2-3	-	ATSREVGGVADTQY
TRBV14	-	TRBJ2-1	TRBD1	ASSLPPGQAHNEQF
TRBV7-9	-	TRBJ1-6	-	ASSSPRQAYDSPLH
TRBV10-2	few	TRBJ2-5	TRBD2	ASSYGGGETQY
TRBV7-6	many	TRBJ2-1	TRBD1	ASSSTSGQGPYNEQF
TRBV7-2	many	TRBJ2-5	TRBD2	ASSLGSGGPYQETQY
TRBV19	-	TRBJ2-5	TRBD1	ASSLTGVVETQY
TRBV6-6	-	TRBJ1-1	TRBD1	ASSSGGTGIKYTEAF
TRBV21-1	-	TRBJ1-1	-	ASSRRPAPRQEESEAF
TRBV19	-	TRBJ2-6	-	ASSKTDSGANVLT
TRBV7-8	-	TRBJ2-7	-	ASSLGMGQVSSYEQY
TRBV3-1	few	TRBJ2-2	-	ASSPKTGFGTGELF
TRBV5-4	few	TRBJ1-4	-	ASSLDREPNEKLF
TRBV18	many	TRBJ2-6	-	ASSRGARGSGANVLT
TRBV5-3	few	TRBJ2-1	TRBD2	ARSLAGVAGGRDEQF
TRBV2	-	TRBJ2-1	TRBD1	ASRTGGPVGSEQF
TRBV6-5	few	TRBJ2-2	TRBD2	ASSKTSGTYTGELF